This T cell receptor (beta chain) derives from a study of blood T cell dynamics during melanoma immunotherapy. Whole-study context: Patients with metastatic melanoma got pembrolizumab or nivolumab-ipilimumab as first-line care.

The sample's time point: pre-treatment baseline. No patient had earlier systemic cancer treatment, concurrent immunosuppressants, or another active cancer. TCRdb keeps only in-frame clones here, not all; method: immunoSEQ multiplex PCR. The data contain over 8,000 clones, approximately 86% of them singletons. Germline V gene sequence: CDR1 SGHVS, CDR2 FQNEAQ. This CDR3 is 16 amino acids long. V lost 2 bases and J lost 7; bases outside the gene matches: 9. In this sample, this clone turned up once. This sequence was found in a human donor with melanoma. The V gene is TRBV7-8, the J gene TRBJ2-7; 12 bases are a match to TRBD2. Sequenced here: blood, sampled from a patient treated with checkpoint blockade. Here the CDR3 reads CASSLFGLAGGEEQYF. The CDR3 DNA reads as TGTGCCAGCAGCTTATTTGGGCTAGCGGGAGGGGAAGAGCAGTACTTC.